This record concerns one T cell receptor beta chain sequence. The CDR3 is made up of 16 amino acids. Germline V lookup: CDR1 LGHDT, CDR2 YNNKEL (reference sequence). V was clipped by 4 bases and J by 4 bases, with 16 bases between them. The data derive from a study of blood T cell repertoires in COVID-19. Turning to the study itself: Some COVID-19 samples were acute and others convalescent; all came from the United States, Italy and Spain.

Sequencing used immunoSEQ multiplex PCR; TCRdb keeps in-frame clones, though not all of them. The sample has over 150,000 clones; roughly 88% are singletons. This chain connects TRBV3-1 (or the pseudogene TRBV3-2) to TRBJ1-4, with D unresolved. The source material was peripheral blood. This receptor was obtained from a man older than 75 with COVID-19, enrolled during active disease. The CDR3 DNA reads TGTGCCAGCAGCCCGTACTCGGGTTCACGTAATGAAAAACTGTTTTTT. It codes for CASSPYSGSRNEKLFF.